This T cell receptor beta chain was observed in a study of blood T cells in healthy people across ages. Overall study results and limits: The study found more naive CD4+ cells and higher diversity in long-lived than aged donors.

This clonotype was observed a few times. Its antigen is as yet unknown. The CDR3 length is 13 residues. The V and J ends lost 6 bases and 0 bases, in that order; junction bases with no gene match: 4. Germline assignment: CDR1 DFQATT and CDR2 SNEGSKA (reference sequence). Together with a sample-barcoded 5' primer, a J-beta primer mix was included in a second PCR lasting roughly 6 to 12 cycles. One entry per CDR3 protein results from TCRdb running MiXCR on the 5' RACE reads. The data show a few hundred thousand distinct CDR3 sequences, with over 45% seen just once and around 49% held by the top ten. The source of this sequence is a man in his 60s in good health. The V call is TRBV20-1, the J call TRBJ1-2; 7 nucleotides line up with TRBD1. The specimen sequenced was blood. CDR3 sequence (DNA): TGCAGTGCACGGACAGGCTCTAACTATGGCTACACCTTC. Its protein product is CSARTGSNYGYTF.